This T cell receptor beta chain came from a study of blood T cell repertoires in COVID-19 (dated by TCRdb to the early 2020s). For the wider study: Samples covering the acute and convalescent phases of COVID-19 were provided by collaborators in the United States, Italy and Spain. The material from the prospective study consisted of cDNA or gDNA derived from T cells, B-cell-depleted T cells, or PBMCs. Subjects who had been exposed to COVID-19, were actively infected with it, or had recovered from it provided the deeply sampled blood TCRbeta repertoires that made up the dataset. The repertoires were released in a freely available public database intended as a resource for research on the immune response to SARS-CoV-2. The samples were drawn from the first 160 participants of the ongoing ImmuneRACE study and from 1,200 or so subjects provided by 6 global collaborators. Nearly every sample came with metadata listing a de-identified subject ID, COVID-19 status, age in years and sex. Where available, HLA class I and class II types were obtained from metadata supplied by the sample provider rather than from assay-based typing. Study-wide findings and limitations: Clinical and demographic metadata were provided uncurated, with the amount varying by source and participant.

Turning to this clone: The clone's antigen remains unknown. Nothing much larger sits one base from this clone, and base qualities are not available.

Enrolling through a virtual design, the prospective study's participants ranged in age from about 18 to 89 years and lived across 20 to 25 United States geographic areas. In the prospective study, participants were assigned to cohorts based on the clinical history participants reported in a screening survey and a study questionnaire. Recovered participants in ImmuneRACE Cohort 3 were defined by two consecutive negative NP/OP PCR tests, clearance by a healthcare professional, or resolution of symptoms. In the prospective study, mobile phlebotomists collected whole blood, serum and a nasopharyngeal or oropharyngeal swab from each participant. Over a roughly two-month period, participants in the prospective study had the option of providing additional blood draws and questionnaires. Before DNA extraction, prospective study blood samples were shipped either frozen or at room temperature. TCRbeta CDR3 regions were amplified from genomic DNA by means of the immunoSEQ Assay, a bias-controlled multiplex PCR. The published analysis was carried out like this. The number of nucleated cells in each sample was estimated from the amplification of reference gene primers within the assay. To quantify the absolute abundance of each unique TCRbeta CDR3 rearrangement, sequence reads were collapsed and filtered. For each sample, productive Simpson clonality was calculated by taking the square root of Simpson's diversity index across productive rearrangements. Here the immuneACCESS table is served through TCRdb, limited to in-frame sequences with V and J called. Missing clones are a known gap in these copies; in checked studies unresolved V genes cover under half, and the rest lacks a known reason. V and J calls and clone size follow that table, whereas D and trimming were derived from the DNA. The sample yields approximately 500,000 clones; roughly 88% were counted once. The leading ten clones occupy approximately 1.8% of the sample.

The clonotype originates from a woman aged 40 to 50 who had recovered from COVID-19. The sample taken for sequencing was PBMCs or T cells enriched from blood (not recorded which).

The bases are TGTGCCAGCAGCTGGGTAGCGCTAACTCAAGAGACCCAGTACTTC. This is translated as CASSWVALTQETQYF. This receptor chain uses TRBV7-2 and TRBJ2-5, and perhaps TRBD2 as D gene, on 5 matching bases. In the germline V gene, CDR1 corresponds to SGHTA and CDR2 to FQGNSA. The CDR3 spans 15 residues, from the cysteine through the phenylalanine. Just CDR3 DNA is preserved here, 45 bases in frame from base 1. Between the V and J ends, shortened by 4 bases and 2 bases respectively, the junction contains 14 bases.